Listed below are T cell receptor beta chains from one sample, sequenced in a study of cytomegalovirus exposure and HLA in healthy donors. Assay: immunoSEQ multiplex PCR; the TCRdb copy retains only in-frame clones and omits some. The sample has around 300,000 clones, roughly 88% seen once. The sample consisted of PBMCs. These TCRs come from a man under 40 in good health and CMV-seronegative. The CDR3 runs from the conserved cysteine through the conserved F or W. D genes are given only for firm matches. Expanded clones get a size class; other rows say once, few or many, or leave the size out.

J gene: TRBJ1-4; clone size: NA; V gene: TRBV7-9; D gene: NA; CDR3 protein: CASSLVAGLNEKLFF; CDR3 DNA: TGTGCCAGCAGCTTAGTGGCGGGGTTGAATGAAAAACTGTTTTTT
J gene: TRBJ2-5; clone size: NA; V gene: TRBV5-4; D gene: NA; CDR3 protein: CASSLYERRETQYF; CDR3 DNA: TGTGCCAGCAGCTTATATGAGCGAAGAGAGACCCAGTACTTC
J gene: TRBJ1-2; clone size: NA; V gene: TRBV27; D gene: TRBD1; CDR3 protein: CASSLFWDRGRSYGYTF; CDR3 DNA: TGTGCCAGCAGTTTATTTTGGGACAGGGGGCGAAGCTATGGCTACACCTTC
J gene: TRBJ2-5; clone size: NA; V gene: TRBV15; D gene: TRBD1; CDR3 protein: CATSRGGQGVGETQYF; CDR3 DNA: TGTGCCACCAGCAGAGGGGGACAGGGAGTAGGAGAGACCCAGTACTTC
J gene: TRBJ2-5; clone size: NA; V gene: TRBV7-9; D gene: TRBD2; CDR3 protein: CASSAGTSEETQYF; CDR3 DNA: TGTGCCAGCAGCGCTGGGACTAGCGAAGAGACCCAGTACTTC
J gene: TRBJ1-6; clone size: NA; V gene: TRBV4-1; D gene: NA; CDR3 protein: CASSLSTRSSYNSPLHF; CDR3 DNA: TGCGCCAGCAGCCTTTCGACTCGTAGCTCCTATAATTCACCCCTCCACTTT
J gene: TRBJ2-7; clone size: NA; V gene: TRBV21-1; D gene: NA; CDR3 protein: CASSTRWTGGDYEQYF; CDR3 DNA: TGTGCCAGCAGCACCCGATGGACAGGGGGCGACTACGAGCAGTACTTC
J gene: TRBJ2-4; clone size: NA; V gene: TRBV19; D gene: TRBD2; CDR3 protein: CASSIWGGTKNIQYF; CDR3 DNA: TGTGCCAGTAGTATATGGGGGGGGACCAAAAACATTCAGTACTTC
J gene: TRBJ2-2; clone size: once; V gene: TRBV5-1; D gene: NA; CDR3 protein: CASSSQVGGELFF; CDR3 DNA: TGCGCCAGCAGCAGCCAGGTCGGCGGGGAGCTGTTTTTT
J gene: TRBJ1-1; clone size: NA; V gene: TRBV9; D gene: NA; CDR3 protein: CASSVVGPHTEAFF; CDR3 DNA: TGTGCCAGCAGCGTAGTTGGGCCACACACTGAAGCTTTCTTT
J gene: TRBJ1-2; clone size: NA; V gene: TRBV19; D gene: NA; CDR3 protein: CASSIAQFYGYTF; CDR3 DNA: TGTGCCAGTAGTATAGCCCAGTTCTATGGCTACACCTTC
J gene: TRBJ2-2; clone size: NA; V gene: TRBV5-1; D gene: NA; CDR3 protein: CASSWARGELFF; CDR3 DNA: TGCGCCAGCTCTTGGGCGCGTGGGGAGCTGTTTTTT
J gene: TRBJ2-5; clone size: NA; V gene: TRBV5-1; D gene: TRBD2; CDR3 protein: CASSLDLAGGKETQYF; CDR3 DNA: TGCGCCAGCAGCTTGGACCTAGCGGGGGGGAAAGAGACCCAGTACTTC
J gene: TRBJ2-1; clone size: NA; V gene: TRBV11-3; D gene: NA; CDR3 protein: CASSLNGGGKDNEQFF; CDR3 DNA: TGTGCCAGCAGCTTAAATGGAGGGGGCAAGGACAATGAGCAGTTCTTC
J gene: TRBJ2-7; clone size: NA; V gene: TRBV7-9; D gene: NA; CDR3 protein: CASSSESGGGYEQYF; CDR3 DNA: TGTGCCAGCAGCTCTGAGTCGGGGGGCGGCTACGAGCAGTACTTC
J gene: TRBJ2-1; clone size: NA; V gene: TRBV9; D gene: NA; CDR3 protein: CASSPGPGISYNEQFF; CDR3 DNA: TGTGCCAGCAGCCCAGGCCCCGGGATCTCCTACAATGAGCAGTTCTTC
J gene: TRBJ1-6; clone size: NA; V gene: TRBV30; D gene: NA; CDR3 protein: CAWTVKGRSPLHF; CDR3 DNA: TGTGCCTGGACAGTAAAAGGGAGATCACCCCTCCACTTT
J gene: TRBJ1-2; clone size: NA; V gene: TRBV7-6; D gene: TRBD1; CDR3 protein: CASSPRQGAGGYTF; CDR3 DNA: TGTGCCAGCAGCCCTAGACAGGGGGCGGGGGGCTACACCTTC
J gene: TRBJ1-6; clone size: NA; V gene: TRBV30; D gene: TRBD1; CDR3 protein: CAWVQGAVNSPLHF; CDR3 DNA: TGTGCCTGGGTACAGGGGGCTGTAAATTCACCCCTCCACTTT
J gene: TRBJ1-1; clone size: NA; V gene: TRBV6-5; D gene: NA; CDR3 protein: CASSRGNTEAFF; CDR3 DNA: TGTGCCAGTTCCAGGGGGAACACTGAAGCTTTCTTT
J gene: TRBJ2-5; clone size: few; V gene: TRBV13; D gene: TRBD1; CDR3 protein: CASSETGETQYF; CDR3 DNA: TGTGCCAGCAGCGAGACAGGGGAGACCCAGTACTTC
J gene: TRBJ1-2; clone size: NA; V gene: TRBV10-1; D gene: TRBD1; CDR3 protein: CASSRDRIYGYTF; CDR3 DNA: TGCGCCAGCAGTAGGGACAGGATCTATGGCTACACCTTC
J gene: TRBJ1-1; clone size: NA; V gene: TRBV11-3; D gene: NA; CDR3 protein: CASSHSRDTEAFF; CDR3 DNA: TGTGCCAGCAGCCACAGCAGAGACACTGAAGCTTTCTTT
J gene: TRBJ1-2; clone size: NA; V gene: TRBV4-1; D gene: NA; CDR3 protein: CASSQFKTLYGYTF; CDR3 DNA: TGCGCCAGCAGTCAATTCAAGACACTGTATGGCTACACCTTC
J gene: TRBJ2-6; clone size: NA; V gene: TRBV5-8; D gene: NA; CDR3 protein: CASGGTPWLSSGANVLTF; CDR3 DNA: TGTGCCAGCGGGGGGACTCCCTGGCTCTCGTCTGGGGCCAACGTCCTGACTTTC
J gene: TRBJ2-1; clone size: few; V gene: TRBV5-5; D gene: NA; CDR3 protein: CASSLGSSGSYNEQFF; CDR3 DNA: TGTGCCAGCAGCTTGGGTAGCTCTGGCTCCTACAATGAGCAGTTCTTC
J gene: TRBJ2-7; clone size: NA; V gene: TRBV7-2; D gene: TRBD1; CDR3 protein: CASSLGTGGSSYEQYF; CDR3 DNA: TGTGCCAGCAGCTTAGGAACAGGGGGGTCCTCCTACGAGCAGTACTTC
J gene: TRBJ2-1; clone size: NA; V gene: TRBV5-8; D gene: NA; CDR3 protein: CASNPGVQGISYNEQFF; CDR3 DNA: TGTGCCAGCAACCCTGGGGTTCAGGGTATCTCCTACAATGAGCAGTTCTTC
J gene: TRBJ2-7; clone size: NA; V gene: TRBV6-6; D gene: NA; CDR3 protein: CASSYGQAANNEQYF; CDR3 DNA: TGTGCCAGCAGTTACGGCCAGGCTGCTAACAACGAGCAGTACTTC
J gene: TRBJ2-1; clone size: NA; V gene: TRBV4-1; D gene: TRBD2; CDR3 protein: CASTRTSGGRNEQFF; CDR3 DNA: TGCGCCAGCACCCGGACTAGCGGGGGGAGAAATGAGCAGTTCTTC
J gene: TRBJ2-6; clone size: NA; V gene: TRBV2; D gene: NA; CDR3 protein: CASRGRGTPFSGANVLTF; CDR3 DNA: TGTGCCAGCAGGGGGAGGGGGACCCCCTTCTCTGGGGCCAACGTCCTGACTTTC
J gene: TRBJ2-3; clone size: NA; V gene: TRBV7-6; D gene: NA; CDR3 protein: CASSLGGADTQYF; CDR3 DNA: TGTGCCAGCAGCCTAGGGGGAGCGGATACGCAGTATTTT
J gene: TRBJ1-5; clone size: NA; V gene: TRBV5-1; D gene: NA; CDR3 protein: CASSRGTGGDQPQHF; CDR3 DNA: TGCGCCAGCAGCCGAGGGACTGGGGGGGATCAGCCCCAGCATTTT
J gene: TRBJ2-7; clone size: NA; V gene: TRBV5-1; D gene: TRBD1; CDR3 protein: CASSLTGGYEQYF; CDR3 DNA: TGCGCCAGCAGCTTGACAGGGGGCTACGAGCAGTACTTC
J gene: TRBJ2-5; clone size: NA; V gene: TRBV7-9; D gene: TRBD2; CDR3 protein: CASSLRLAGKETQYF; CDR3 DNA: TGTGCCAGCAGCTTAAGACTAGCGGGGAAAGAGACCCAGTACTTC
J gene: TRBJ2-7; clone size: NA; V gene: TRBV7-9; D gene: NA; CDR3 protein: CASSLDLSGEQYF; CDR3 DNA: TGTGCCAGCAGCTTAGATCTGAGCGGGGAGCAGTACTTC
J gene: TRBJ1-5; clone size: few; V gene: TRBV10-3; D gene: TRBD1; CDR3 protein: CATTDREDQPQHF; CDR3 DNA: TGTGCCACCACAGACAGGGAAGATCAGCCCCAGCATTTT
J gene: TRBJ2-7; clone size: NA; V gene: TRBV5-4; D gene: TRBD1; CDR3 protein: CASSTGTGTYEQYF; CDR3 DNA: TGTGCCAGCAGTACCGGGACAGGGACATACGAGCAGTACTTC
J gene: TRBJ2-5; clone size: NA; V gene: TRBV30; D gene: TRBD2; CDR3 protein: CAWSRGLADQETQYF; CDR3 DNA: TGTGCCTGGAGTAGGGGACTAGCGGACCAAGAGACCCAGTACTTC
J gene: TRBJ2-7; clone size: NA; V gene: TRBV18; D gene: TRBD1; CDR3 protein: CASSNSGGYEQYF; CDR3 DNA: TGTGCCAGCTCAAACTCAGGGGGCTACGAGCAGTACTTC
J gene: TRBJ2-7; clone size: NA; V gene: TRBV7-2; D gene: TRBD1; CDR3 protein: CASSPRTGIPPYEQYF; CDR3 DNA: TGTGCCAGCAGCCCCCGGACAGGGATCCCCCCTTACGAGCAGTACTTC
J gene: TRBJ2-4; clone size: NA; V gene: TRBV18; D gene: TRBD2; CDR3 protein: CASSPRGLAVSWAKNIQYF; CDR3 DNA: TGTGCCAGCTCACCACGGGGACTAGCGGTGTCTTGGGCCAAAAACATTCAGTACTTC
J gene: TRBJ1-2; clone size: few; V gene: TRBV5-6; D gene: NA; CDR3 protein: CASSRTTGRGYTF; CDR3 DNA: TGTGCCAGCAGCCGTACCACAGGGCGAGGCTACACCTTC
J gene: TRBJ1-2; clone size: few; V gene: TRBV7-5; D gene: NA; CDR3 protein: CARSPRTLSNYGYTF; CDR3 DNA: TGTGCCAGAAGCCCCAGGACTCTTTCTAACTATGGCTACACCTTC
J gene: TRBJ1-4; clone size: NA; V gene: TRBV13; D gene: TRBD1; CDR3 protein: CASSSQGQGNYEKLFF; CDR3 DNA: TGTGCCAGCAGCTCCCAAGGACAGGGGAATTATGAAAAACTGTTTTTT
J gene: TRBJ2-1; clone size: NA; V gene: TRBV6-4; D gene: NA; CDR3 protein: CASSDGISSYNEQFF; CDR3 DNA: TGTGCCAGCAGTGACGGCATAAGCTCCTACAATGAGCAGTTCTTC
J gene: TRBJ2-7; clone size: NA; V gene: TRBV7-9; D gene: NA; CDR3 protein: CASSLGTVSGAYEQYF; CDR3 DNA: TGTGCCAGCAGCTTAGGGACAGTCTCAGGCGCCTACGAGCAGTACTTC
J gene: TRBJ2-7; clone size: NA; V gene: TRBV5-6; D gene: NA; CDR3 protein: CASSLDRAYEQYF; CDR3 DNA: TGTGCCAGCAGCTTGGACAGAGCCTACGAGCAGTACTTC